The 31 T cell receptor beta chains below come from one sample, sequenced in a study of T cell repertoires in cytomegalovirus infection (dated by TCRdb to about 2019). Instrument on record: Illumina HiSeq 1500. TCRdb ran its own pipeline on the public reads, namely fastp trimming at Q25 and MiXCR clone calling, and kept in-frame beta chains. For every CDR3 protein sequence, its rows merge into one entry that carries the most common genes and DNA. The sample table contains some 320,000 distinct CDR3 sequences; only one count was recorded for approximately 9.5% of them. About 4.5% of the sample goes to the ten largest clones. Sequenced input: PBMCs. These receptors all stem from a human donor in good health (CMV status not recorded). Some clones in this sample may be carry-over from other donors' samples.

This clonotype was seen many times. J is TRBJ2-1 and V is TRBV7-2; 9 positions match TRBD1. V dropped 5 bases and J dropped 4; count of bases not matched to a gene: 9. CDR1 and CDR2 (germline): SGHTA, FQGNSA. There are 16 residues in the CDR3. The CDR3 DNA reads as TGTGCCAGCAGCCGCGCCGGACAGGGGCCTTACAATGAGCAGTTCTTC. The encoded protein is CASSRAGQGPYNEQFF.

The rearrangement uses TRBV19 and TRBJ1-5; D is unresolved. This CDR3 is 15 amino acids long. Between the trimmed V and J ends, which lost 5 bases and 4 bases, there was a span of 15 bases. CDR1 and CDR2 (germline): LNHDA, SQIVND (reference sequence). CDR3 sequence reads: CASSDHMGGNQPQHF. In DNA, the CDR3 is TGTGCCAGTAGTGATCACATGGGAGGTAATCAGCCCCAGCATTTT.

This clonotype was seen a handful of times. This rearrangement joins TRBV30 to TRBJ1-1; 8 bases are a match to TRBD1. The trim removed 0 bases at V and 4 bases at J, leaving 4 bases unmatched. CDR3 length: 14 residues. Germline V gene sequence: CDR1 GTSNPN, CDR2 SVGIG (reference sequence). The CDR3 loop reads CAWSVRQGSTEAFF. DNA for the CDR3: TGTGCCTGGAGTGTAAGACAGGGGAGCACTGAAGCTTTCTTT.

This clonotype was found a few times. The genes are TRBV15 and TRBJ1-4; D remains ambiguous. This CDR3 spans 13 amino acids. Germline CDR1 and CDR2: LNHNV and YYDKDF (reference sequence). The ends were cut back, 5 bases at V and 8 bases at J, with 12 bases in the middle. CDR3 sequence: CATSPRQREKLFF. The CDR3 DNA sequence: TGTGCCACCAGCCCCCGGCAGAGGGAAAAACTGTTTTTT.

This chain links TRBV7-2 with TRBJ1-3, with D hard to call. With 3 bases removed from V and 6 bases from J, the gap between germline ends came to 3 bases. Germline CDR1 is SGHTA and CDR2 is FQGNSA. The CDR3 extends over 11 amino acids. The CDR3 nucleotides are TGTGCCAGCAGCTTGCAAAACACCATATATTTT. Amino acids: CASSLQNTIYF.

There are many counts of this clonotype. This chain links TRBV7-2 with TRBJ2-4; D not resolved. The CDR3 loop spans 14 amino acids. Germline assignment: CDR1 SGHTA and CDR2 FQGNSA. Between the trimmed V and J ends, which lost 6 bases and 0 bases, there was a span of 9 bases. CDR3 nucleotides: TGTGCCAGCAGGTCAACGGTAGCCAAAAACATTCAGTACTTC. The encoded protein is CASRSTVAKNIQYF.

The genes are TRBV27 and TRBJ2-2; 8 bases fit TRBD1. The ends lost 6 bases at V and 4 bases at J; junction bases unmatched: 10. Germline V gene data show CDR1 as MNHEY and CDR2 as SMNVEV (reference sequence). The CDR3 is 16 residues long. The CDR3 loop reads CASRPLAGGPTGELFF. The CDR3 nucleotides read TGTGCCAGCAGACCTCTCGCAGGGGGCCCCACCGGGGAGCTGTTTTTT.

In this sample, this clonotype turned up many times. The chain combines TRBV7-2 with TRBJ1-6; tentatively, D is TRBD1 (5 bases). The CDR3 runs 14 residues. Per the germline V gene, CDR1 is SGHTA and CDR2 is FQGNSA. V gave up 2 bases and J gave up 10 bases, with 12 bases separating them. The CDR3 here is CASSLITGPSPLHF. For the CDR3, the DNA is TGTGCCAGCAGCTTAATAACGGGGCCATCACCCCTCCACTTT.

This sequence joins TRBV7-6 and TRBJ2-5, with 7 bases aligning to TRBD2. The CDR3 spans 16 residues. Looked up from germline, CDR1 is SGHVS and CDR2 is FNYEAQ. J lost 5 bases, V lost 0 bases, and 9 bases had no gene match. DNA of the CDR3: TGTGCCAGCAGCTTAGCGTCAAGCGGGATAGGGGAGACCCAGTACTTC. It specifies CASSLASSGIGETQYF. The full variable domain, in which reference TRBV7-6 and TRBJ2-5 provide the parts outside the CDR3, is GAGVSQSPRYKVTKRGQDVALRCDPISGHVSLYWYRQALGQGPEFLTYFNYEAQQDKSGLPNDRFSAERPEGSISTLTIQRTEQRDSAMYRCASSLASSGIGETQYFGPGTRLLVL.

The gene calls are TRBV19 and TRBJ1-5; TRBD1 matches at 7 bases. J was trimmed by 1 base and V by 6 bases; bases with no gene match: 9. Germline V gene sequence: CDR1 LNHDA, CDR2 SQIVND (reference sequence). This CDR3 spans 16 amino acids. The CDR3 nucleotides read TGTGCCAGTAGAACCCAGGGGGTAGGGAGCAATCAGCCCCAGCATTTT. It encodes CASRTQGVGSNQPQHF.

The chain employs TRBV6-1 and TRBJ1-5; maybe TRBD1 (6 bases). Trimming removed 5 bases from V and 2 bases from J, with 16 bases in between. CDR3 size: 16 residues. The germline CDR1 and CDR2 sequences are MNHNS and SASEGT. The CDR3 is CASSKEQGWGNQPQHF. The DNA of the CDR3 is TGTGCCAGCAGTAAAGAACAGGGATGGGGCAATCAGCCCCAGCATTTT.

There are a few counts of this clonotype. The V call is TRBV2, the J call TRBJ2-7; tentative D call: TRBD1 (6 bases). The germline V gene encodes CDR1 SNHLY and CDR2 FYNNEI. The CDR3 length is 14 residues. The V end was cut by 7 bases, the J end by 2 bases, with 15 bases between. CDR3 in DNA: TGTGCCAGCATGTCCCACAGGGTGGCCTACGAGCAGTACTTC. Amino acid sequence: CASMSHRVAYEQYF.

This clonotype was detected only a few times. Written as DNA, the CDR3 is TGTGCCAGCAGCTTAGGGCCAGGTGAAGCAAGCATTCAGTACTTC. Residues: CASSLGPGEASIQYF. This sequence joins TRBV11-3 and TRBJ2-4; D remains ambiguous. Trimming took off 1 base at V and 9 bases at J, with 16 bases between the two ends. Per the germline V gene, CDR1 is SGHNT and CDR2 is YENEEA. The CDR3 runs 15 residues.

The chain has TRBV2 and TRBJ2-1; TRBD2 might be the D (6 bases). V gave up 0 bases and J gave up 0 bases, with 9 bases separating them. The CDR3 spans 16 residues. Germline V CDR1 and CDR2: SNHLY, FYNNEI. The CDR3 spells CASSEASGSSYNEQFF. CDR3 in DNA: TGTGCCAGCAGTGAAGCTTCCGGGAGCTCCTACAATGAGCAGTTCTTC.

The chain joins TRBV6-2 or TRBV6-3 to TRBJ1-5; D is uncertain. Germline V gene lookup returns CDR1 MNHEY and CDR2 SVGEGT. This CDR3 spans 14 amino acids. V lost 8 bases, J lost 9 bases, and 20 bases lay in between. DNA of the CDR3: TGTGCCAGCGCTGCGATTGATTCAATTCGGCCCCAGCATTTT. Translation gives CASAAIDSIRPQHF.

The table lists this clonotype with many counts. The chain carries TRBV7-2 and TRBJ2-7, with 8 bases identical to TRBD1. Looked up from germline, CDR1 is SGHTA and CDR2 is FQGNSA. The ends lost 6 bases at V and 2 bases at J; junction bases unmatched: 6. This CDR3 has 14 residues. CDR3 DNA: TGTGCCAGCAGTGGGGGGACAGGACCCTACGAGCAGTACTTC. It codes for CASSGGTGPYEQYF. The full variable domain, in which reference TRBV7-2 and TRBJ2-7 provide the parts outside the CDR3, is GAGVSQSPSNKVTEKGKDVELRCDPISGHTALYWYRQSLGQGLEFLIYFQGNSAPDKSGLPSDRFSAERTGGSVSTLTIQRTQQEDSAVYLCASSGGTGPYEQYFGPGTRLTVT.

V usage is TRBV15 and J usage is TRBJ2-1; D unclear. The germline gives CDR1 LNHNV, CDR2 YYDKDF (reference sequence). There are 13 residues in the CDR3. V was trimmed by 5 bases and J by 7 bases, leaving 12 bases between them. The CDR3 DNA is TGTGCCACCAGCCCCGGGTTAGTGAATGAGCAGTTCTTC. Its protein is CATSPGLVNEQFF. Full variable domain (missing parts from reference TRBV15 and TRBJ2-1): DAMVIQNPRYQVTQFGKPVTLSCSQTLNHNVMYWYQQKSSQAPKLLFHYYDKDFNNEADTPDNFQSRRPNTSFCFLDIRSPGLGDTAMYLCATSPGLVNEQFFGPGTRLTVL.

There are a few counts of this clonotype. CDR3 bases: TGTGCCAGCAGCTCGCTAGCGGGGCTGCAGACCCAGTACTTC. Amino acids: CASSSLAGLQTQYF. The V and J genes are TRBV11-2 and TRBJ2-5; 9 positions match TRBD2. The CDR3 contains 14 residues. The junction had 6 bases not matched to a gene; V was cut back by 4 bases and J by 6 bases. CDR1 and CDR2 from the germline V gene are SGHAT and FQNNGV.

In its sample, this clonotype was seen a few times. This rearrangement joins TRBV7-2 to TRBJ1-2, with D perhaps TRBD1 (5 bases). The V gene lost 5 bases and the J gene lost 4 bases, with 14 bases spanning the gap. CDR3 size: 14 residues. CDR1 SGHTA and CDR2 FQGNSA come from the germline V gene. In DNA form, the CDR3 reads TGTGCCAGCAGCCCTGGAGGGGTGGCCTATGGCTACACCTTC. Translation gives CASSPGGVAYGYTF.

This clonotype is labeled as medium-sized. The chain recombines TRBV11-2 with TRBJ2-4, with D perhaps TRBD2 (5 bases). The CDR3 is 16 amino acids. The germline gives CDR1 SGHAT, CDR2 FQNNGV. Trimming took 5 bases from V and 0 from J, leaving 14 bases between them. For the CDR3, the DNA is TGTGCCAGCAGCCCCCCGAGGGCCCGAGCCAAAAACATTCAGTACTTC. It encodes CASSPPRARAKNIQYF. Supplemented by reference TRBV11-2 and TRBJ2-4, the full variable domain reads EAGVAQSPRYKIIEKRQSVAFWCNPISGHATLYWYQQILGQGPKLLIQFQNNGVVDDSQLPKDRFSAERLKGVDSTLKIQPAKLEDSAVYLCASSPPRARAKNIQYFGAGTRLSVL.

This chain uses TRBV27 with TRBJ1-6; D gene uncertain. The V and J ends lost 3 bases and 10 bases respectively, with 7 bases between them. Germline CDR1 reads MNHEY; CDR2 reads SMNVEV (reference sequence). This CDR3 is built from 12 residues. The CDR3 loop reads CASSFRWSPLHF. The CDR3, as DNA: TGTGCCAGCAGTTTTAGGTGGTCACCCCTCCACTTT.

The V call is TRBV6-2 or TRBV6-3, the J call TRBJ1-5; D is perhaps TRBD1 (6 bases). This CDR3 is 17 amino acids long. The ends were cut back, 1 base at V and 2 bases at J, with 15 bases in the middle. Germline V gives CDR1 MNHEY, CDR2 SVGEGT. The chain's CDR3 is CASSYLNRGGGNQPQHF. CDR3 in DNA: TGTGCCAGCAGTTACTTGAATCGGGGGGGCGGCAATCAGCCCCAGCATTTT.

There are many counts of this clonotype. CDR3 coding DNA: TGTGCCAGCACCCTAAGGAGGTCCGCCAGCCGTCAAACTGAAGCTTTCTTT. This translates into CASTLRRSASRQTEAFF. The rearrangement uses TRBV12-3 or TRBV12-4 and TRBJ1-1; D uncertain. V shed 7 bases and J shed 5 bases, with 26 bases lying between them. The CDR3 contains 17 residues.

This CDR3 is CASSQGGPSYEQYF. The CDR3, as DNA: TGTGCCAGCAGCCAAGGCGGGCCGTCCTACGAGCAGTACTTC. The gene calls are TRBV4-2 and TRBJ2-7; a possible D gene is TRBD2 (5 bases). The CDR3 extends over 14 amino acids. Germline lookup yields CDR1 LGHNA and CDR2 YNFKEQ. V lost 1 base and J 1 base, leaving 8 bases between the germline ends.

This clonotype was recorded a few times. The chain joins TRBV2 to TRBJ2-5, with 10 bases matching TRBD2. Germline V gene data show CDR1 as SNHLY and CDR2 as FYNNEI. This CDR3 spans 20 amino acids. Unmatched junction bases numbered 15, after V lost 1 base and J lost 1 base. CDR3 sequence (DNA): TGTGCCAGCAGTGAAGTTCTTAGCGGGGGGTCGGCGGGGATCCAAGAGACCCAGTACTTC. Protein: CASSEVLSGGSAGIQETQYF.

V and J are TRBV4-1 and TRBJ2-1; D is uncertain. V shed 4 bases and J shed 5 bases, with 9 bases lying between them. CDR3 length: 13 residues. Germline assignment: CDR1 MGHRA and CDR2 YSYEKL. The CDR3 protein is CASSLSSDNEQFF. In nucleotides, the CDR3 is TGCGCCAGCAGCCTCTCCAGTGACAATGAGCAGTTCTTC.

The chain employs TRBV7-8 and TRBJ2-5; D might be TRBD2 (5 bases). Germline values: CDR1 SGHVS, CDR2 FQNEAQ. Trimming pared 8 bases from V and 5 bases from J, leaving 12 bases between. CDR3 length: 12 residues. The CDR3: CASAGWQETQYF. The CDR3 bases are TGTGCCAGCGCGGGCTGGCAGGAGACCCAGTACTTC.

The chain couples TRBV5-4 to TRBJ2-5; possible D gene TRBD1, 6 bases. Germline-derived CDR1 and CDR2 are SGHNT and YYREEE (reference sequence). The CDR3 has 15 residues. V lost 3 bases and J 5 bases, leaving 17 bases between the germline ends. The DNA for the CDR3 is TGTGCCAGCAGCTCGGAGACAGGCGGGTGGGAGACCCAGTACTTC. Translated, it gives CASSSETGGWETQYF.

The V gene is TRBV7-8, the J gene TRBJ2-7, with D perhaps TRBD2 (5 bases). The CDR3 has 13 residues. Between the trimmed V and J ends, which lost 5 bases and 4 bases, there was a span of 12 bases. Germline CDR1 SGHVS, CDR2 FQNEAQ. In DNA, the CDR3 is TGTGCCAGCAGCCCGGGGATTTTTTACGAGCAGTACTTC. Translated, it gives CASSPGIFYEQYF. The variable domain in full, completed from reference TRBV7-8 and TRBJ2-7, reads GAGVSQSPRYKVAKRGQDVALRCDPISGHVSLFWYQQALGQGPEFLTYFQNEAQLDKSGLPSDRFFAERPEGSVSTLKIQRTQQEDSAVYLCASSPGIFYEQYFGPGTRLTVT.

This clonotype was seen repeatedly, ten times or more. The rearrangement links TRBV7-2 to TRBJ2-7; 14 bases line up with TRBD2. Unmatched junction bases numbered 8, after V lost 2 bases and J lost 5 bases. This CDR3 has 17 residues. Looked up from germline, CDR1 is SGHTA and CDR2 is FQGNSA. The CDR3 here is CASSLLTSGRAVDEQYF. CDR3 nucleotides: TGTGCCAGCAGCTTATTGACTAGCGGGAGGGCCGTGGACGAGCAGTACTTC.

This clonotype was observed many times. The rearrangement uses TRBV7-2 and TRBJ2-7, with a possible D match to TRBD2 (6 bases). The CDR3 has 14 amino acids. CDR1 and CDR2 from the germline V gene are SGHTA and FQGNSA. The V end was cut by 5 bases, the J end by 3 bases, with 14 bases between. CDR3: CASSPRVAVYEQYF. The CDR3 DNA follows: TGTGCCAGCAGCCCGAGGGTAGCGGTCTACGAGCAGTACTTC.